This note documents a single TCR beta chain sequence. This clonotype was counted a few times. Its target antigen remains unknown. Per-nucleotide qualities are absent, and no much larger clonotype sits a single base away. This sample was taken from a study of identical twins (dated by TCRdb to the mid-2010s). Concerning the study at large: TCR alpha and beta repertoires from monozygotic twins, unrelated adults of various ages and cord blood were deep-sequenced to test whether fetal clonotypes persist. To rule out contamination, the twin experiments were replicated at different times with different library preparation protocols.

All donors were healthy Caucasians. Three pairs of female monozygotic twins, all aged about 18 to 30 years, made up the twin cohort. The RNA used for TCR libraries was isolated from peripheral blood mononuclear cells. CDR1 is given as SGHVS and CDR2 as FNYEAQ, both from the germline V gene. The CDR3 measures 15 amino acids from cysteine to phenylalanine. Just the 45-base CDR3 DNA is kept, in frame starting at base 1. Unmatched junction bases come to 10, with V trimmed by 7 bases and J by 5 bases. Here is what the overall study found, with its caveats: Conclusions relied on cross-sectional statistical analysis, since the same donors could not be followed over many years. In beta out-of-frame sequences, excess twin sharing was weaker, because having fewer shared sequences lowered the signal-to-noise ratio. Zero-insertion analyses could be partly confounded by invariant T cells such as MAIT and iNKT, though diverse VJ usage argued against such confounding for most clonotypes. In monozygotic twins, recombination models systematically underestimated out-of-frame TCR alpha sharing, but the models matched the sharing seen between unrelated individuals. Abundant cord blood beta clonotypes carried fewer insertions; young adult naive repertoires showed a weaker similar trend, while memory repertoires showed none. Compared with coincidental sharing between unrelated individuals, out-of-frame TCR alpha sequences shared between twins showed an excess of sequences with low generation probability.

The method behind the library was 5' RACE. For sequencing, an Illumina HiSeq 2000 was employed. A universal primer binding site was introduced by template switching, and a unique molecular identifier was present in the final cDNA, enabling accurate counting of TCR cDNA molecules. Specific primers in the conserved constant-segment region were used to synthesize first-strand cDNA for TCR alpha and beta chains. Each cDNA library was double barcoded, with a SMART-Mk sample barcode plus Illumina barcodes, to control for contamination. TruSeq adapter sequences along with Illumina sample barcodes were introduced in two successive PCR steps. Sequencing of the TCR alpha and beta cDNA libraries was done on the Illumina HiSeq platform using custom primers. The original methods were these. Unique molecular identifiers were extracted from raw reads with MiGEC, and CDR3 positions were determined with MiXCR. For each individual, recombination models were inferred using an EM algorithm with the repgenHMM and IGoR tools. The analysis of shared clonotypes was done with the tcR package in R, with sharing normalized by the product of cloneset sizes. To study raw recombination free of thymic and clonal selection effects, out-of-frame nonproductive sequences were analyzed. The public sequencing data were trimmed at Q25 with fastp and processed into clonotypes with MiXCR by TCRdb, which kept only in-frame beta chains. Every distinct CDR3 protein forms one entry, paired with its most common genes and DNA. TCRdb's processing, not the authors' own work, is the source of the V and J calls. Here the sample has about 890,000 distinct CDR3 sequences; 12% occur a single time. Around 1.5% of the sample is in the top ten clones.

These records were also assigned to another study, of yellow fever vaccine responses in identical twins. As that second paper reports: According to the authors, the vaccine-induced T cell response in identical twins seemed to be partly convergent and partly specific to each individual. In identical twins, the study followed T cell clones that responded to the vaccine with precision.

The sequence joins TRBV7-6 to TRBJ2-2, and 7 junction bases match TRBD2. Sequencing was carried out using PBMCs. This sequence was found in a woman under 30 in good health. Here the CDR3 is given as CASTPSGIVTGELFF. The DNA reads as follows: TGTGCCAGCACCCCTAGCGGAATAGTGACCGGGGAGCTGTTTTTT. Extended through the reference TRBV7-6 and TRBJ2-2 proteins, this CDR3 yields the full variable domain: GAGVSQSPRYKVTKRGQDVALRCDPISGHVSLYWYRQALGQGPEFLTYFNYEAQQDKSGLPNDRFSAERPEGSISTLTIQRTEQRDSAMYRCASTPSGIVTGELFFGEGSRLTVL.